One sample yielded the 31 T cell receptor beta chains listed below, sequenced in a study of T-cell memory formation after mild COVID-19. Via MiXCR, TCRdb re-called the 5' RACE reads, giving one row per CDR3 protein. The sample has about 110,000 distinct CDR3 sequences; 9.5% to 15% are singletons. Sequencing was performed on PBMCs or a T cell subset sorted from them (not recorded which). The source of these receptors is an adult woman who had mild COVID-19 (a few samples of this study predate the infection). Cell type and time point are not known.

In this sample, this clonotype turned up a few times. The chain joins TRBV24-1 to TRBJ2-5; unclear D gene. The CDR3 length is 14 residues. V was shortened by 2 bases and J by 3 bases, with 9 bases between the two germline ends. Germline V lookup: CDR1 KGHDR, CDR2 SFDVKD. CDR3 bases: TGTGCCACCAGTGATTCTTCTTACGAAGAGACCCAGTACTTC. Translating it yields CATSDSSYEETQYF.

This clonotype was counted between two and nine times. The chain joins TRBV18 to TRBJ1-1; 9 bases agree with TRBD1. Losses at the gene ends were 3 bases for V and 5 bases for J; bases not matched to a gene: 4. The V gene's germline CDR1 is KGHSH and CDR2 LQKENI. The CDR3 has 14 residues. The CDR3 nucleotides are TGTGCCAGCTCACCCGGGACAGGGCTAACTGAAGCTTTCTTT. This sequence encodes CASSPGTGLTEAFF.

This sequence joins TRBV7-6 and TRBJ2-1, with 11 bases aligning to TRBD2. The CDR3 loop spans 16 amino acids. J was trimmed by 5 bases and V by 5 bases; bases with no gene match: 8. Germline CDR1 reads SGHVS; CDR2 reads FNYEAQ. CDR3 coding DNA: TGTGCCAGCAGCCTTAGACTAGCGGGACTCAACAATGAGCAGTTCTTC. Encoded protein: CASSLRLAGLNNEQFF.

CDR3 sequence (DNA): TGTGCCAGCAGCTTCTTTGGCGGGGGGGCCTCCAATGAGCAGTTCTTC. Encoded protein: CASSFFGGGASNEQFF. The V and J genes are TRBV7-6 and TRBJ2-1; 9 bases map to TRBD2. In germline, CDR1 is SGHVS, CDR2 FNYEAQ. V lost 3 bases, J lost 6 bases, and 9 bases stayed unmatched. The CDR3 runs to 16 residues.

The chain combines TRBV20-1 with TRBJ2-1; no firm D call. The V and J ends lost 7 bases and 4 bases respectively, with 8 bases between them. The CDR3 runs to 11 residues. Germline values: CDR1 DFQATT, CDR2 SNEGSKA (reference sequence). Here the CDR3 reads CSVPAYNEQFF. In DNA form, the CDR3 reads TGCAGTGTCCCAGCGTACAATGAGCAGTTCTTC.

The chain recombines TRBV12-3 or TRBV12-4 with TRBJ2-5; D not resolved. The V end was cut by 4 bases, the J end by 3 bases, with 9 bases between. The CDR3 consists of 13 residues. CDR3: CASSYIGEETQYF. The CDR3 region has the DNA TGTGCCAGCAGTTATATAGGCGAAGAGACCCAGTACTTC.

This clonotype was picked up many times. CDR3 coding DNA: TGTGCCACCAGCAGAGAGAGGGCTAGCGGAATGTACAATGAGCAGTTCTTC. Translating gives CATSRERASGMYNEQFF. The rearrangement uses TRBV15 and TRBJ2-1; 7 bases match TRBD2. J was trimmed by 4 bases and V by 0 bases; bases with no gene match: 9. The length of the CDR3 is 17 residues. Germline V gene sequence: CDR1 LNHNV, CDR2 YYDKDF (reference sequence).

The CDR3 region is CASSWTGTQYF. The CDR3 nucleotides read TGTGCCAGCAGCTGGACTGGGACCCAGTACTTC. V is TRBV11-2 and J is TRBJ2-5, with a tentative D call TRBD2 (5 bases). The germline CDR1 and CDR2 sequences are SGHAT and FQNNGV. This CDR3 region has 11 residues. With 4 bases removed from V and 7 bases from J, the gap between germline ends came to 7 bases.

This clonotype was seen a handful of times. This chain's CDR3 is CSARDLWQGDSPLHF. In DNA form, the CDR3 reads TGCAGTGCTAGAGATCTCTGGCAGGGCGATTCACCCCTCCACTTT. The rearrangement links TRBV20-1 to TRBJ1-6, with a weak D call TRBD1 (5 bases). V was shortened by 0 bases and J by 8 bases, with 14 bases between the two germline ends. Germline V CDR1 and CDR2: DFQATT, SNEGSKA (reference sequence). The CDR3 runs to 15 residues.

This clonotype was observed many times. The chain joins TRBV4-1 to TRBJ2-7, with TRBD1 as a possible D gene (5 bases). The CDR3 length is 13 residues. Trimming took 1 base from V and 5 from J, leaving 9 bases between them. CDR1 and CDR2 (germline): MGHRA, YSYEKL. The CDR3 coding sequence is TGCGCCAGCAGCCAAGGGTTAGGGGACGAGCAGTACTTC. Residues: CASSQGLGDEQYF.

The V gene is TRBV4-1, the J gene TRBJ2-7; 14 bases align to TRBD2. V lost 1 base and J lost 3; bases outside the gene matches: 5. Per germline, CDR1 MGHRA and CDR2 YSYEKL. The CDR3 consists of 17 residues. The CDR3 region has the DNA TGCGCCAGCAGCCAAGGGGAGGGACTAGCGGGAGTCTACGAGCAGTACTTC. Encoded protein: CASSQGEGLAGVYEQYF.

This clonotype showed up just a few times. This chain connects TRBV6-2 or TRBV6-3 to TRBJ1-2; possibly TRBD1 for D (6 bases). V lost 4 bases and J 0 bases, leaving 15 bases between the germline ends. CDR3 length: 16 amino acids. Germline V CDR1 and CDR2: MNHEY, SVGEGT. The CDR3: CASSFSDSAPNYGYTF. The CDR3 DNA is TGTGCCAGCAGTTTCTCGGACAGCGCCCCTAACTATGGCTACACCTTC.

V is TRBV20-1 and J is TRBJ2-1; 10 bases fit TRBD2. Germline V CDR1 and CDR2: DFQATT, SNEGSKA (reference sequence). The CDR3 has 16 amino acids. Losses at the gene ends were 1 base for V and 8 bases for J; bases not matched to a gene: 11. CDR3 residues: CSARGASGRGVDEQFF. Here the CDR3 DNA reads TGCAGTGCTAGAGGGGCTAGCGGGAGAGGCGTGGATGAGCAGTTCTTC.

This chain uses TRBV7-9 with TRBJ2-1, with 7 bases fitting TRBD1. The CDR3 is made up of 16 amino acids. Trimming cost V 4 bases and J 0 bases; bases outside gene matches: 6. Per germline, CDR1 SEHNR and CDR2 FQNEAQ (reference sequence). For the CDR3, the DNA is TGTGCCAGCAGCTCTACAGGGGACAGCTCCTACAATGAGCAGTTCTTC. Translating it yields CASSSTGDSSYNEQFF.

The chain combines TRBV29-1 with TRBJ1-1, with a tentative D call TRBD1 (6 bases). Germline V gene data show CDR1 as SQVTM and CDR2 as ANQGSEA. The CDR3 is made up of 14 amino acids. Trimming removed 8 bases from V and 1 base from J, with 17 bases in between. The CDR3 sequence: CSWTYEGQNTEAFF. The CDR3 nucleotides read TGCAGCTGGACCTACGAGGGACAGAACACTGAAGCTTTCTTT.

The CDR3 DNA sequence: TGTGCCAGCAGCCGAGGACTAGCGGGGGGCCTCGGGATGAATGAGCAGTTCTTC. It yields the protein CASSRGLAGGLGMNEQFF. The J gene is TRBJ2-1, the V gene TRBV4-2; TRBD2 agrees at 14 bases. The CDR3 totals 18 residues. Germline V CDR1 and CDR2: LGHNA, YNFKEQ. V lost 4 bases and J lost 7; bases outside the gene matches: 12.

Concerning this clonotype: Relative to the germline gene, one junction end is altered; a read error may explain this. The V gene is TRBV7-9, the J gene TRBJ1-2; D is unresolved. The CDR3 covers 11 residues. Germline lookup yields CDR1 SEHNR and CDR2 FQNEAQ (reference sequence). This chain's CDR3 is CASSLGGQAIF. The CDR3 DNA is TGTGCCAGCAGCTTAGGAGGGCAGGCAATCTTC.

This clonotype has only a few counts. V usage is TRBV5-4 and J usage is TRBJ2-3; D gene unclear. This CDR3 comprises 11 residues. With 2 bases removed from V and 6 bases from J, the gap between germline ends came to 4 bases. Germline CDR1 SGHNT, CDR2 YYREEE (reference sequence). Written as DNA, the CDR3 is TGTGCCAGCAGCTTTGGGGATACGCAGTATTTT. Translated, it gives CASSFGDTQYF.

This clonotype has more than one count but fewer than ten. The CDR3 DNA reads TGTGCCAGTGTGATGGGGCGAGAAGCTTTCTTT. Protein sequence: CASVMGREAFF. J is TRBJ1-1 and V is TRBV7-9; D is perhaps TRBD1 (5 bases). With 9 bases removed from V and 8 bases from J, the gap between germline ends came to 13 bases. The CDR3 is made up of 11 amino acids. From germline, CDR1 is SEHNR and CDR2 FQNEAQ (reference sequence).

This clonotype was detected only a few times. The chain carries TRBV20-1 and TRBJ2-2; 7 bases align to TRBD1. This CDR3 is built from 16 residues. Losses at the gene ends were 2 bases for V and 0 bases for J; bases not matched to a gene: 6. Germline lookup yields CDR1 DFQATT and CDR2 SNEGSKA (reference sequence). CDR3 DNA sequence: TGCAGTGCTAGACATTACAGGGGCCCGAACACCGGGGAGCTGTTTTTT. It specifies CSARHYRGPNTGELFF.

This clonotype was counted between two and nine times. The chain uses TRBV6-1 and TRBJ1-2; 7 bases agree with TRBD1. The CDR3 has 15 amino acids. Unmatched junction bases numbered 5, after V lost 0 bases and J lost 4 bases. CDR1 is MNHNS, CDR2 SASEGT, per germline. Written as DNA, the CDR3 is TGTGCCAGCAGTGAAGCACCGACAGGGTCCTATGGCTACACCTTC. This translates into CASSEAPTGSYGYTF.

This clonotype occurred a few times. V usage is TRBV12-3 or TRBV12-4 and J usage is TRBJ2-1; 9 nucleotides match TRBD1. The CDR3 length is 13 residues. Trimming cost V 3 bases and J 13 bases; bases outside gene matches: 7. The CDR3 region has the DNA TGTGCCAGCAGTTTCGGGGGACAGGGACGTCAGTTCTTC. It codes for CASSFGGQGRQFF.

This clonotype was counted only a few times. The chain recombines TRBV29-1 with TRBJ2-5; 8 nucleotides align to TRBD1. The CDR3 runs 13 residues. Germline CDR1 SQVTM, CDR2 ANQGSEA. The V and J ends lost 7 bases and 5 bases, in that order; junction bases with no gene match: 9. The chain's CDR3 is CSADPGGGETQYF. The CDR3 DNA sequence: TGCAGCGCCGACCCAGGGGGCGGGGAGACCCAGTACTTC.

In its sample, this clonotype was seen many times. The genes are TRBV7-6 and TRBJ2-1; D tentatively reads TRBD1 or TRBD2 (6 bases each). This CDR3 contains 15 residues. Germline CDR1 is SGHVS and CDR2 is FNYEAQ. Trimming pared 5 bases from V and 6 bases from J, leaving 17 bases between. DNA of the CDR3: TGTGCCAGCAGCCCTCAGAGGGGGGCGGGCAATGAGCAGTTCTTC. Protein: CASSPQRGAGNEQFF.

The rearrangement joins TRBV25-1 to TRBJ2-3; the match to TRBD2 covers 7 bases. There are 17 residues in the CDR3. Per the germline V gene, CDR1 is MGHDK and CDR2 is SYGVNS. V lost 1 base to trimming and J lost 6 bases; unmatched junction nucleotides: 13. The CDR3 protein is CASSESTAGAVRDTQYF. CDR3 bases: TGTGCCAGCAGTGAATCCACCGCGGGAGCGGTTCGGGATACGCAGTATTTT.

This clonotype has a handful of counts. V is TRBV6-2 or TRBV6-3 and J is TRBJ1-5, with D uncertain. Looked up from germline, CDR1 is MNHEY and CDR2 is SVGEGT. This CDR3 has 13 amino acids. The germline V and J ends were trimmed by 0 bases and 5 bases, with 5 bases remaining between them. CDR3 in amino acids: CASSYSGHQPQHF. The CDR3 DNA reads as TGTGCCAGCAGTTACTCAGGCCATCAGCCCCAGCATTTT.

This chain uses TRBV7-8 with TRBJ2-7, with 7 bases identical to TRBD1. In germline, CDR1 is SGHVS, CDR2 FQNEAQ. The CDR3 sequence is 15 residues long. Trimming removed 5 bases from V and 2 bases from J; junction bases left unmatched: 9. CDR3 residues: CASSEGTEGTYEQYF. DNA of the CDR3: TGTGCCAGCAGCGAAGGGACAGAGGGGACCTACGAGCAGTACTTC.

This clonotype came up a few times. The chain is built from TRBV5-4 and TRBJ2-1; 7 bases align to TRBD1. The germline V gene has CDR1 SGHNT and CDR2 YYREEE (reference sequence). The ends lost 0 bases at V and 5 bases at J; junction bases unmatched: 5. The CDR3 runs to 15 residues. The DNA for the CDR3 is TGTGCCAGCAGCTTGGAGGGACAGAGACACAATGAGCAGTTCTTC. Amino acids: CASSLEGQRHNEQFF.

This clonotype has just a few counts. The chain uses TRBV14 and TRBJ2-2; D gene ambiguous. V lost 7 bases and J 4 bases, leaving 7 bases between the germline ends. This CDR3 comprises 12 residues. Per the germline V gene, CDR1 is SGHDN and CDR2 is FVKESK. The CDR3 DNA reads TGTGCCAGCAAAGAGTTCACCGGGGAGCTGTTTTTT. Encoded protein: CASKEFTGELFF.

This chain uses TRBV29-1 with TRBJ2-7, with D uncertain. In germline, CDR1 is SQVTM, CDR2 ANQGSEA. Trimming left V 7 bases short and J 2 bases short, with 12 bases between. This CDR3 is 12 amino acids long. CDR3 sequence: CSAELGTYEQYF. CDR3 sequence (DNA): TGCAGCGCCGAGCTTGGAACCTACGAGCAGTACTTC.

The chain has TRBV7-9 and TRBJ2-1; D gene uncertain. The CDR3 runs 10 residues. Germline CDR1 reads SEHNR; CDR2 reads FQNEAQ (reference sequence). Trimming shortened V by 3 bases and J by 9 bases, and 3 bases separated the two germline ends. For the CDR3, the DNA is TGTGCCAGCAGCTTGGTTGAGCAGTTCTTC. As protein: CASSLVEQFF.